The sequence of this TCR beta chain was determined in a study of blood T cells in healthy people across ages. At the level of the study: Using template switching, researchers captured about one barcoded beta molecule for each two T cells. Study-wide findings and caveats: Both higher diversity and more naive CD4+ cells marked long-lived donors when set against aged donors. Age brought a roughly linear fall in TCR beta diversity measured per million T cells.

There are a few counts of this clonotype. As yet, its antigen is unknown. Sample-barcoded 5' priming and a J-beta primer mix drove a second PCR of roughly 7 to 11 cycles. MiXCR, applied by TCRdb to the 5' RACE reads, yields one record per CDR3 protein. The profile shows some 640,000 distinct CDR3 sequences, roughly 31% of them singletons. Trimming took 6 bases from V and 2 from J; bases not matched to a gene: 8. CDR1 and CDR2 from the germline V gene are ENHRY and SYGVKD. The CDR3 covers 15 residues. The sample comprised blood. This TCR derives from an elderly woman in good health. This sequence joins TRBV10-3 and TRBJ1-1; 8 bases line up with TRBD1. CDR3 sequence: CAIRKTGELNTEAFF. The CDR3, as DNA: TGTGCCATCAGGAAGACAGGGGAGCTAAACACTGAAGCTTTCTTT.